This TCR beta chain is from a study of shared clonotypes between healthy human individuals. In the study overall: Researchers assigned three CD4 naive, three CD4 memory, two CD8 naive and one CD8 memory plate to each donor.

Each subset's genomic DNA was shared equally among a number of immunoSEQ plates. In replicate PCRs of sorted subsets, roughly 200 ng DNA, about 30,000 T cell genomes, was used. Repertoires were generated with immunoSEQ multiplex PCR, while TCRdb's copy carries only in-frame clones and drops some. The table has around 720,000 clones, roughly 73% seen once. The receptor comes from a woman in her 30s in good health. The sample was memory CD4+ T cells sorted from blood. As to subset: CD45RA-negative fraction.

This CDR3 is CAWSLTLEKRGYTF. As DNA, the CDR3 is TGTGCCTGGAGCCTAACTTTGGAGAAGCGGGGCTACACCTTC. V usage is TRBV30 and J usage is TRBJ1-2; D not certain. Trimming removed 3 bases at V and 8 bases at J, with 19 bases between. The germline V gene has CDR1 GTSNPN and CDR2 SVGIG (reference sequence). The CDR3 totals 14 residues.